The TCR beta chain under discussion was sequenced for a study of molecular identifiers for immune sequencing clone quantification. Overall study context: Replicate RNA from approximately 20,000 or 100,000 naive CD8 T cells formed five aliquots; four were sequenced. Study-wide points: Highly expanded clone sizes could be underestimated by identical TCR molecules that share a barcode.

Previously described methods with listed TCR primers produced the bulk TCR libraries. MiXCR, run by TCRdb on the PCR reads, gives a single entry per CDR3 protein. The table lists approximately 550,000 distinct CDR3 sequences, about a fifth of them singletons. This clonotype was seen at least ten times. The antigen remains unidentified. From roughly 21,000 to 960,000 sorted cells, naive CD8 libraries were generated with 10%, 30% or 50% RNA. Germline lookup yields CDR1 SGHTA and CDR2 FQGNSA. V shed 10 bases and J 1 base; nucleotides not matched to a gene: 7. This CDR3 comprises 14 residues. The sequencing input was naive CD8+ T cells from blood, with Jurkat cell RNA spiked in. Documented subset: FACS-sorted CD8+CD4-CCR7+CD45RA+ naive T cells. The sequence was obtained from a human donor in good health. Some libraries in this study had Jurkat cell RNA spiked in. This chain uses TRBV7-2 with TRBJ2-1; 7 bases map to TRBD1. CDR3 residues: CATYRDSSYNEQFF. Here the CDR3 DNA reads TGTGCCACCTATAGGGACAGTTCCTACAATGAGCAGTTCTTC.